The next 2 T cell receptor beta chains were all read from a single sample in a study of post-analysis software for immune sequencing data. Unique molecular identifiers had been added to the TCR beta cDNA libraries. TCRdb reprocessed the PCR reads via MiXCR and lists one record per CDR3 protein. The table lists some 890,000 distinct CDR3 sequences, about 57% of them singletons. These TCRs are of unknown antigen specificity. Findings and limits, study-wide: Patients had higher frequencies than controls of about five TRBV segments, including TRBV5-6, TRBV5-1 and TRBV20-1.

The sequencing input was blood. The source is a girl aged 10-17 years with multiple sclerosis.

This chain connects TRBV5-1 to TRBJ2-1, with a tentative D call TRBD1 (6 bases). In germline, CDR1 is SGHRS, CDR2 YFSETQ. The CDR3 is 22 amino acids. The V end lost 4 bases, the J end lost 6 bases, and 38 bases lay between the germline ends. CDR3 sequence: CASSTAGLRDTLRDKGSNEQFF. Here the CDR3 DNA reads TGCGCCAGCAGCACGGCCGGCCTCCGGGACACACTCCGGGACAAAGGGAGCAATGAGCAGTTCTTC.

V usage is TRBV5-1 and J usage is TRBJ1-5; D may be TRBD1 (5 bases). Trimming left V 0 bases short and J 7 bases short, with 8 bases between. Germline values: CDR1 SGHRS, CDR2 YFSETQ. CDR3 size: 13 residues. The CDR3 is CASSLGRGQPQHF. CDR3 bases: TGCGCCAGCAGCTTGGGAAGGGGACAGCCCCAGCATTTT.